One and the same sample provided the 20 T cell receptor beta chains below, sequenced in a study of blood T cell repertoires in COVID-19. The data were produced by immunoSEQ multiplex PCR, yet TCRdb's version contains in-frame clones alone and is incomplete. The data show tens of thousands of clones, with 82% seen just once and about 7% held by the top ten. Sequencing was done on a sample of peripheral blood. Receptor source: a man aged 50-60 years with active or convalescent COVID-19.

The V gene is TRBV2, the J gene TRBJ1-6; D remains unclear. Trimming pared 4 bases from V and 8 bases from J, leaving 12 bases between. Per the germline V gene, CDR1 is SNHLY and CDR2 is FYNNEI. The CDR3 is made up of 14 amino acids. The CDR3 nucleotides are TGTGCCAGCAGTGTTTCGGGGTCAGATTCACCCCTCCACTTT. Translating it yields CASSVSGSDSPLHF. Combining the CDR3 with reference TRBV2 and TRBJ1-6 gives the whole variable domain EPEVTQTPSHQVTQMGQEVILRCVPISNHLYFYWYRQILGQKVEFLVSFYNNEISEKSEIFDDQFSVERPDGSNFTLKIRSTKLEDSAMYFCASSVSGSDSPLHFGNGTRLTVT.

This sequence joins TRBV27 and TRBJ2-1, with 8 positions matching TRBD2. The CDR3 length is 13 residues. After removal of 3 bases from V and 8 bases from J, the junction contained 3 bases not matched to a gene. CDR1 is MNHEY, CDR2 SMNVEV, per germline (reference sequence). The CDR3 protein is CASSLAGGDEQFF. DNA of the CDR3: TGTGCCAGCAGTTTGGCGGGGGGCGATGAGCAGTTCTTC.

The chain recombines TRBV5-5 with TRBJ2-2, with 10 bases matching TRBD2. The CDR3 totals 16 residues. With 0 bases clipped from V and 1 base from J, the junction kept 0 bases outside the gene matches. Germline V gene sequence: CDR1 SGHKS, CDR2 YYEKEE (reference sequence). CDR3: CASSLVAGGNTGELFF. The CDR3 bases are TGTGCCAGCAGCTTGGTAGCGGGGGGGAACACCGGGGAGCTGTTTTTT.

The sample holds a few counts of this clone. V gene TRBV24-1 combines with J gene TRBJ1-2; weak D call: TRBD1 (6 bases). The germline V gene has CDR1 KGHDR and CDR2 SFDVKD. Trimming left V 4 bases short and J 4 bases short, with 18 bases between. The CDR3 has 16 amino acids. The CDR3 reads CATSDDRGVGGYGYTF. CDR3 DNA sequence: TGTGCCACCAGTGACGACCGGGGAGTAGGGGGCTATGGCTACACCTTC.

This clone was counted once. The chain carries TRBV28 and TRBJ2-2; D perhaps matches TRBD2 (6 bases). CDR3 length: 16 residues. V was cut by 1 base and J by 1 base, with 10 bases left in between. CDR1 MDHEN and CDR2 SYDVKM come from the germline V gene. In nucleotides, the CDR3 is TGTGCCAGCAGTTTATTGGGCGGGGAGAACACCGGGGAGCTGTTTTTT. This sequence encodes CASSLLGGENTGELFF.

The rearrangement links TRBV19 to TRBJ2-7, with TRBD1 matching over 7 bases. Germline-derived CDR1 and CDR2 are LNHDA and SQIVND (reference sequence). Trimming cost V 3 bases and J 2 bases; bases outside gene matches: 4. The length of the CDR3 is 14 residues. The CDR3 protein is CASSINQGAYEQYF. The CDR3 DNA follows: TGTGCCAGTAGTATTAACCAGGGGGCCTACGAGCAGTACTTC.

This clone appeared once. The chain couples TRBV28 to TRBJ2-5; 11 nucleotides agree with TRBD2. Looked up from germline, CDR1 is MDHEN and CDR2 is SYDVKM. V lost 8 bases and J lost 4; bases outside the gene matches: 6. CDR3 length: 14 amino acids. The CDR3 nucleotides are TGTGCCAGCGCCGTAGCGGGGGGGCCAGAGACCCAGTACTTC. It translates to CASAVAGGPETQYF.

This rearrangement joins TRBV4-1 to TRBJ2-4, with 7 nucleotides matching TRBD2. V was clipped by 5 bases and J by 0 bases; unmatched bases: 7. CDR1 is MGHRA and CDR2 is YSYEKL in the germline V gene. CDR3 length equals 16 residues. Here the CDR3 reads CASSSGLTVAKNIQYF. The CDR3 DNA reads as TGCGCCAGCAGCTCGGGACTAACCGTAGCCAAAAACATTCAGTACTTC.

The chain combines TRBV2 with TRBJ1-1; possible D gene TRBD1, 5 bases. CDR3 length: 14 residues. V was shortened by 2 bases and J by 6 bases, with 13 bases between the two germline ends. The germline gives CDR1 SNHLY, CDR2 FYNNEI. CDR3 in DNA: TGTGCCAGCAGTGAATTCAGGGAAGTTCCTGAAGCTTTCTTT. This codes for CASSEFREVPEAFF.

The V call is TRBV12-5, the J call TRBJ2-5; TRBD2 matches 11 bases. With 3 bases clipped from V and 0 bases from J, the junction kept 6 bases outside the gene matches. The germline gives CDR1 LGHNT, CDR2 FRNRAP. This CDR3 has 17 amino acids. The CDR3, as DNA: TGTGCTAGTGGTTTAGGCATTAGCGGGGGGGACCAAGAGACCCAGTACTTC. Protein product: CASGLGISGGDQETQYF. The full variable domain, rest sourced from reference TRBV12-5 and TRBJ2-5, is DARVTQTPRHKVTEMGQEVTMRCQPILGHNTVFWYRQTMMQGLELLAYFRNRAPLDDSGMPKDRFSAEMPDATLATLKIQPSEPRDSAVYFCASGLGISGGDQETQYFGPGTRLLVL.

The chain recombines TRBV3-1 (or the pseudogene TRBV3-2) with TRBJ2-1; D may be TRBD1 (5 bases). Germline CDR1 LGHDT, CDR2 YNNKEL (reference sequence). This CDR3 spans 17 amino acids. V gave up 2 bases and J gave up 7 bases, with 21 bases separating them. The CDR3 protein is CASSQRWGTTLWNEQFF. DNA for the CDR3: TGTGCCAGCAGCCAAAGATGGGGCACGACGCTCTGGAATGAGCAGTTCTTC.

The V gene is TRBV5-1, the J gene TRBJ1-1; 8 positions match TRBD1. The V gene's germline CDR1 is SGHRS and CDR2 YFSETQ. CDR3 size: 15 residues. V lost 4 bases to trimming and J lost 1 base; unmatched junction nucleotides: 6. The CDR3 spells CASSPRDRRNTEAFF. CDR3 DNA: TGCGCCAGCAGCCCCAGGGACAGGAGGAACACTGAAGCTTTCTTT.

This clone was detected only once. The V gene is TRBV18, the J gene TRBJ2-7; TRBD2 is a possible D gene (5 bases). Trimming removed 4 bases from V and 5 bases from J, with 12 bases in between. CDR3 length equals 13 residues. Germline-derived CDR1 and CDR2 are KGHSH and LQKENI. The DNA of the CDR3 is TGTGCCAGCTCACGGAAACTAGTCGACGAGCAGTACTTC. Amino acid sequence: CASSRKLVDEQYF. The full variable domain, with the rest looked up from reference TRBV18 and TRBJ2-7, is NAGVMQNPRHLVRRRGQEARLRCSPMKGHSHVYWYRQLPEEGLKFMVYLQKENIIDESGMPKERFSAEFPKEGPSILRIQQVVRGDSAAYFCASSRKLVDEQYFGPGTRLTVT.

The V gene is TRBV18, the J gene TRBJ1-1, with 7 bases that match TRBD1. The CDR3 has 12 amino acids. V gave up 5 bases and J gave up 8 bases; unmatched junction bases: 5. CDR1 and CDR2 from the germline V gene are KGHSH and LQKENI. CDR3 sequence reads: CASSEQGMEAFF. CDR3 coding DNA: TGTGCCAGCTCAGAACAGGGGATGGAAGCTTTCTTT.

This chain connects TRBV18 to TRBJ1-6; 7 bases are a match to TRBD1. The V segment lost 2 bases and the J segment 10 bases; nucleotides outside the gene matches: 17. This CDR3 region has 18 residues. The germline V gene encodes CDR1 KGHSH and CDR2 LQKENI. The CDR3 loop is CASSPSEGITGEHSPLHF. In nucleotides, the CDR3 is TGTGCCAGCTCACCATCGGAGGGAATTACAGGGGAACACTCACCCCTCCACTTT.

The chain combines TRBV18 with TRBJ2-1; weak D call: TRBD1 (5 bases). The CDR3 runs 15 residues. Trimming removed 2 bases at V and 7 bases at J, with 15 bases between. Germline values: CDR1 KGHSH, CDR2 LQKENI. The DNA of the CDR3 is TGTGCCAGCTCACCAGTAACAGGCTACGGGAATGAGCAGTTCTTC. It yields the protein CASSPVTGYGNEQFF.

V usage is TRBV25-1 and J usage is TRBJ1-2; tentatively, D is TRBD1 (5 bases). The CDR3 covers 14 residues. In germline, CDR1 is MGHDK, CDR2 SYGVNS. The germline V and J ends were trimmed by 8 bases and 4 bases, with 17 bases remaining between them. CDR3 sequence: CASVSDGTRYGYTF. The CDR3 DNA reads TGTGCCAGCGTGAGTGACGGGACTCGCTATGGCTACACCTTC.

This sequence joins TRBV2 and TRBJ1-1; TRBD1 matches 9 bases. This CDR3 has 15 amino acids. The J segment lost 5 bases and the V segment lost 6 bases, leaving 10 bases of the junction unmatched. The germline V gene has CDR1 SNHLY and CDR2 FYNNEI. As DNA, the CDR3 is TGTGCCAGCAGAGTCCCGGGACAGGGTACAACTGAAGCTTTCTTT. Amino acids: CASRVPGQGTTEAFF.

The chain combines TRBV6-5 with TRBJ1-4; TRBD1 matches at 7 bases. Germline lookup yields CDR1 MNHEY and CDR2 SVGAGI. The V and J ends lost 6 bases and 7 bases, in that order; junction bases with no gene match: 11. The CDR3 has 15 residues. The CDR3 spells CASRTTGVWGEKLFF. The CDR3 DNA reads TGTGCCAGCAGGACCACAGGGGTTTGGGGTGAAAAACTGTTTTTT.

CDR3 nucleotide sequence: TGTGCCAGCAGCTCTACCCCCTACGAGCAGTACGTC. Translated, it gives CASSSTPYEQYV. This sequence joins TRBV11-3 and TRBJ2-7, with D hard to call. The CDR3 consists of 12 residues. Germline values: CDR1 SGHNT, CDR2 YENEEA. The V and J ends lost 4 bases and 2 bases respectively, with 6 bases between them.